The rows below give T cell receptor beta chains drawn from one sample of a study of molecular identifiers for immune sequencing clone quantification. TCRdb independently ran MiXCR on the PCR reads; one entry per CDR3 protein. The sample consists of 600,000 to 650,000 distinct CDR3 sequences, 20% of them appearing once. Source material: naive CD8+ T cells from blood, with Jurkat cell RNA spiked in. The receptor source for this set is a human donor in good health. Some libraries in this study had Jurkat cell RNA spiked in. CDR3s leave out the opening cysteine and the closing phenylalanine or tryptophan. The order of the fields is V gene, D gene, J gene, CDR3 protein. A D gene is named only where the DNA matches it firmly.

>TRBV28|TRBD1|TRBJ2-7
ASSFDRVYEQY
>TRBV4-3|TRBD1|TRBJ1-2
ASSQVKTGRSYGYT
>TRBV7-2|NA|TRBJ2-1
ASSLMAGGTGLQF
>TRBV5-6|TRBD1|TRBJ1-1
ASSLSSRTGVFTEAF
>TRBV19|NA|TRBJ2-2
ASSIGSRAPGELF
>TRBV4-3|NA|TRBJ2-7
ASSQDLVRYEQY
>TRBV25-1|NA|TRBJ2-7
ASSGEEDDERY
>TRBV20-1|NA|TRBJ2-2
SARTRSGELF
>TRBV5-8|NA|TRBJ2-4
AGSFYLAKNIQY
>TRBV6-6|NA|TRBJ2-7
ASSYSRLGYEQY
>TRBV7-2|NA|TRBJ2-7
ASSLTYEQY
>TRBV28|TRBD2|TRBJ2-1
ASGPGLASVEQF
>TRBV6-5|NA|TRBJ2-1
ASNLRGASNEQF
>TRBV30|NA|TRBJ2-2
AWSVLNTGELF
>TRBV27|TRBD1|TRBJ1-1
ASSLVSPRGLNTEAF
>TRBV5-6|TRBD2|TRBJ2-7
ASSLETGGTSAFYEQY
>TRBV29-1|NA|TRBJ2-7
SVLGPLGEQY
>TRBV12-3/TRBV12-4|TRBD2|TRBJ2-3
ASGRQAGGPLDTQY
>TRBV7-9|NA|TRBJ1-5
ASSPSENSNQPQH
>TRBV9|NA|TRBJ2-2
ASSVAASENTGELF
>TRBV11-2|NA|TRBJ2-3
ASSWQRGTDTQY
>TRBV29-1|NA|TRBJ2-7
SAGATPYEQY
>TRBV12-5|NA|TRBJ2-1
ASGLVGEAPFPF
>TRBV5-6|NA|TRBJ2-2
ASRVGGPNTGELF
>TRBV4-3|NA|TRBJ1-1
ASSQVVVSDRYTEAF
>TRBV27|NA|TRBJ1-1
ASSLTGDITEAF
>TRBV27|TRBD2|TRBJ2-2
ASSFIRKAGAGGELF
>TRBV7-9|TRBD2|TRBJ2-4
ASVSVGGGLAKNIQY
>TRBV27|NA|TRBJ2-3
AVLGPEGTQY
>TRBV21-1|NA|TRBJ1-2
ASSISYRPGGYGYT
>TRBV5-1|NA|TRBJ1-1
ASSLGSVTEAF
>TRBV5-1|TRBD2|TRBJ2-1
ASSLGASGGFHNEPF
>TRBV6-5|NA|TRBJ2-1
ASSGKGTAYNEQF
>TRBV14|TRBD1|TRBJ1-1
ASSQETGVSTEAF
>TRBV19|NA|TRBJ2-3
AGSIISSIRPSTDTQY
>TRBV19|NA|TRBJ1-5
ASTGIQVGNQPQH
>TRBV19|TRBD1|TRBJ2-2
ASSIGTGFGGELF
>TRBV11-2|NA|TRBJ1-1
ASSPLDTEAF
>TRBV7-9|TRBD1|TRBJ2-6
ASSSSETGTGVSGANVLT
>TRBV30|NA|TRBJ1-1
AWSPLSTEAF
>TRBV28|NA|TRBJ1-1
ASSEGGAEAF
>TRBV4-1|NA|TRBJ1-1
ASSPLADTEAF
>TRBV6-1|NA|TRBJ2-7
AGSEGAGYEQY
>TRBV29-1|NA|TRBJ1-1
SVEKRNDAF
>TRBV2|NA|TRBJ2-7
ASSDDRYSSYEQY
>TRBV10-3|NA|TRBJ2-7
AISVSPGTSSNEQY
>TRBV4-3|NA|TRBJ2-7
ASSQDLADYEQY
>TRBV27|NA|TRBJ2-7
ASSSGRNEQY
>TRBV7-9|TRBD1|TRBJ2-7
ASSQGQGRSYEQY
>TRBV5-4|NA|TRBJ2-3
ASSASWGTDTQY
>TRBV5-1|NA|TRBJ2-7
ASSHEYTYEQY
>TRBV10-3|NA|TRBJ2-7
AISENSYEQY
>TRBV28|NA|TRBJ1-2
ARRSGLYGYT
>TRBV7-9|NA|TRBJ1-1
ASSTTLEAF